The rows below give T cell receptor beta chains drawn from one sample of a study of T cells in Graves' hyperthyroidism and ophthalmopathy. One entry per CDR3 protein, called by TCRdb with MiXCR from the multiplex PCR reads. The repertoire has about 480,000 distinct CDR3 sequences, roughly 25% of them found once; the top ten carry around 11%. The specimen was blood. Source of these receptors: a woman in her thirties with Graves' ophthalmopathy. CDR3s include the opening cysteine and the closing phenylalanine or tryptophan. D genes are given only for firm matches. Rows may omit the clone size; those that give it use once, few, many or a size class.

j_call clone_size v_call d_call cdr3_aa cdr3_nt
TRBJ1-3 many TRBV12-3/TRBV12-4 . CASSGKLESSGNTIYF TGTGCCAGCAGTGGGAAATTGGAAAGCTCTGGAAACACCATATATTTT
TRBJ2-4 few TRBV7-3 TRBD2 CASSLTSSGNIQYF TGTGCCAGCAGCTTAACGTCTAGCGGAAACATTCAGTACTTC
TRBJ2-5 . TRBV12-3/TRBV12-4 . CASSIAASGETQYF TGTGCCAGCAGCATCGCAGCCTCGGGGGAGACCCAGTACTTC
TRBJ1-3 many TRBV5-1 . CASSFGSGSGNTIYF TGCGCCAGCAGCTTCGGTTCAGGGTCGGGAAACACCATATATTTT
TRBJ2-5 few TRBV11-1 . CASSTWTLQETQYF TGTGCCAGCAGCACTTGGACTCTTCAAGAGACCCAGTACTTC
TRBJ1-5 many TRBV6-5 . CASSPRQSTNQPQHF TGTGCCAGCAGTCCTCGACAGTCCACAAATCAGCCCCAGCATTTT
TRBJ1-1 . TRBV28 . CASKGSSDGTEAFF TGTGCCAGCAAGGGGTCCTCGGACGGGACTGAAGCTTTCTTT
TRBJ1-5 . TRBV15 . CATSVQGGNQPQHF TGTGCCACCAGTGTACAGGGAGGCAATCAGCCCCAGCATTTT
TRBJ2-7 . TRBV20-1 . CSARSSSEGAYEQYF TGCAGTGCTAGATCCTCCTCTGAGGGCGCCTACGAGCAGTACTTC
TRBJ2-2 . TRBV20-1 TRBD1 CSARGQGADLFTGEQFF TGCAGTGCTAGAGGACAGGGGGCTGACTTGTTCACCGGGGAGCAGTTTTTT
TRBJ2-5 many TRBV6-1 . CASSEMVSQETQYF TGTGCCAGCAGTGAAATGGTGTCTCAAGAGACCCAGTACTTC
TRBJ2-1 . TRBV11-1 TRBD2 CASSLVRWASGGYNEQFF TGTGCCAGCAGCTTAGTAAGATGGGCTAGCGGGGGCTACAATGAGCAGTTCTTC
TRBJ2-2 many TRBV30 . CAWSVPDNLRRPIF TGTGCCTGGAGTGTACCGGACAACCTGCGGCGCCCAATTTTT
TRBJ2-7 many TRBV30 . CAWSNMDISYEQYF TGTGCCTGGAGTAATATGGACATCTCCTACGAGCAGTACTTC
TRBJ1-2 . TRBV12-3/TRBV12-4 . CASSFGRRPNYGYTF TGTGCCAGCAGTTTCGGCAGGCGCCCTAACTATGGCTACACCTTC
TRBJ2-7 many TRBV30 TRBD2 CAWSVGGVGYEQYF TGTGCCTGGAGTGTGGGGGGGGTAGGGTACGAGCAGTACTTC
TRBJ2-2 many TRBV29-1 TRBD1 CSVEVGTVNTGELFF TGCAGCGTTGAAGTCGGGACAGTGAACACCGGGGAGCTGTTTTTT
TRBJ2-2 many TRBV5-1 . CASSLLQGNTGELFF TGCGCCAGCAGCTTGTTACAGGGTAACACCGGGGAGCTGTTTTTT
TRBJ2-7 many TRBV20-1 TRBD2 CSARGRTSWGEQYF TGCAGTGCTAGAGGGAGGACTAGCTGGGGCGAGCAGTACTTC
TRBJ1-5 many TRBV11-2 . CASSRNTGVGQPQHF TGTGCCAGCAGCCGAAATACGGGAGTGGGTCAGCCCCAGCATTTT
TRBJ2-7 few TRBV27 . CASSLLRGTYEQYF TGTGCCAGCAGTTTACTACGGGGCACCTACGAGCAGTACTTC
TRBJ1-5 many TRBV10-3 TRBD1 CAISESAGTGYNQPQHF TGTGCCATCAGTGAGTCCGCCGGGACAGGGTACAATCAGCCCCAGCATTTT
TRBJ2-5 . TRBV28 . CASSHILQGLSPTQYF TGTGCCAGCAGCCATATATTACAGGGTCTCTCTCCGACCCAGTACTTC
TRBJ1-1 many TRBV7-3 TRBD1 CASSPTRQGGTEAFF TGTGCCAGCAGCCCCACGCGACAGGGTGGCACTGAAGCTTTCTTT
TRBJ1-1 many TRBV12-3/TRBV12-4 . CASTRYTEAFF TGTGCCAGCACTCGATACACTGAAGCTTTCTTT
TRBJ2-5 . TRBV10-2 . CASSESTWGETQYF TGCGCCAGCAGTGAGTCGACGTGGGGAGAGACCCAGTACTTC
TRBJ1-2 . TRBV19 TRBD1 CAWSYDRADGYTF TGTGCCTGGAGTTACGACAGGGCCGATGGCTACACCTTC
TRBJ2-7 many TRBV9 . CASSPRASSYEQYF TGTGCCAGCAGCCCCAGGGCCAGTTCCTACGAGCAGTACTTC
TRBJ2-7 . TRBV20-1 TRBD1 CSAIRRTGFYEQYF TGCAGTGCTATTCGCAGGACAGGGTTTTACGAGCAGTACTTC
TRBJ1-5 many TRBV4-1 . CASSPGAGRNQPQHF TGCGCCAGCAGCCCGGGTGCAGGCCGCAATCAGCCCCAGCATTTT
TRBJ1-1 . TRBV6-1 . CASTSRRGATEAFF TGTGCCAGCACCTCCCGGCGGGGGGCCACTGAAGCTTTCTTT
TRBJ2-2 . TRBV7-6 . CASSLAPAHAGELFF TGTGCCAGCAGCTTAGCCCCAGCCCACGCTGGGGAGCTGTTTTTT
TRBJ1-2 . TRBV11-2 . CASSLERTPSNYGYTF TGTGCCAGCAGCTTAGAACGTACACCCTCTAACTATGGCTACACCTTC
TRBJ2-5 . TRBV4-3 . CASSQVSGFLETQYF TGCGCCAGCAGCCAAGTGTCCGGGTTTTTAGAGACCCAGTACTTC
TRBJ1-1 many TRBV29-1 . CSVGGTYTEAFF TGCAGCGTTGGCGGGACTTACACTGAAGCTTTCTTT
TRBJ2-5 many TRBV7-2 TRBD1 CASSLRGRETQYF TGTGCCAGCAGCTTAAGGGGGCGAGAGACCCAGTACTTC